This TCR beta chain was sequenced for a study of shared clonotypes between healthy human individuals. Overall study: Three plates were used per donor for CD4 naive, three for CD4 memory, two for CD8 naive and one for CD8 memory.

The germline V gene encodes CDR1 SEHNR and CDR2 FQNEAQ (reference sequence). V shed 4 bases, J shed 0 bases, and the junction held 5 bases outside the gene matches. This CDR3 spans 16 amino acids. In the CD4+ fraction, cells were divided into CD45RA+ naive and CD45RA-negative memory subsets. TCRdb's copy holds only in-frame clones and misses some; the assay was immunoSEQ multiplex PCR. The sample yields about 980,000 clones, 70% to 85% seen once. This clone was picked up a small number of times. The receptor was isolated from a man between 18 and 35 years old in good health. The sequencing input was memory CD4+ T cells sorted from blood. This sample's subset: CD45RA-negative fraction. The chain recombines TRBV7-9 with TRBJ2-3; 9 nucleotides agree with TRBD1. CDR3 bases: TGTGCCAGCAGCTATCTCGGGACAGGGAGCACAGATACGCAGTATTTT. Protein product: CASSYLGTGSTDTQYF.